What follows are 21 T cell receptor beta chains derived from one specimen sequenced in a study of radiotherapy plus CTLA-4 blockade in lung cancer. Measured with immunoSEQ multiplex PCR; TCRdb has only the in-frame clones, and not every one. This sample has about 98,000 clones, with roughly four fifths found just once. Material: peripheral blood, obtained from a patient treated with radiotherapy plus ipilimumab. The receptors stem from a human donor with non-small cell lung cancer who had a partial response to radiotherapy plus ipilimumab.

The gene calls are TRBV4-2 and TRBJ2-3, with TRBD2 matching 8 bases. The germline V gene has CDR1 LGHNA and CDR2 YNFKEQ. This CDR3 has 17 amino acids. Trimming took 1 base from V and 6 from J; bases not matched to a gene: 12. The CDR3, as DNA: TGTGCCAGCAGCCAAGTGGGGATAGCGGGAATGTGGGATACGCAGTATTTT. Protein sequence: CASSQVGIAGMWDTQYF.

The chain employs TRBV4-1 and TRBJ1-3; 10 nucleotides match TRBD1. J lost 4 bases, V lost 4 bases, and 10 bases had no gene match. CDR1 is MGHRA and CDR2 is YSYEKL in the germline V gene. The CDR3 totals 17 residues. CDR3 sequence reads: CASSPLPGTGAGNTIYF. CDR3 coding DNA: TGCGCCAGCAGCCCCCTACCCGGGACAGGGGCCGGAAACACCATATATTTT.

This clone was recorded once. The CDR3 sequence: CASRQGIYGYTF. The CDR3 bases are TGTGCCAGCCGACAGGGGATCTATGGCTACACCTTC. The V gene is TRBV25-1, the J gene TRBJ1-2; TRBD1 agrees at 8 bases. V lost 8 bases to trimming and J lost 4 bases; unmatched junction nucleotides: 3. The CDR3 extends over 12 amino acids. Germline CDR1 MGHDK, CDR2 SYGVNS.

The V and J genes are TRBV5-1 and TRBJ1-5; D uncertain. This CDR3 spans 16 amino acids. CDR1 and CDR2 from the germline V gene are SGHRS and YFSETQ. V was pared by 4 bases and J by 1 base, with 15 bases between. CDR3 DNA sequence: TGCGCCAGCAGCCTTGGGCCCAGTGGGAGCAATCAGCCCCAGCATTTT. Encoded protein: CASSLGPSGSNQPQHF.

CDR3 loop: CASSIGTSGAAIYEQYF. The CDR3 nucleotides read TGCGCCAGCAGCATTGGGACTAGCGGGGCCGCCATCTACGAGCAGTACTTC. This chain links TRBV5-1 with TRBJ2-7; 13 positions match TRBD2. V dropped 4 bases and J dropped 3; count of bases not matched to a gene: 10. Germline V gene lookup returns CDR1 SGHRS and CDR2 YFSETQ. This CDR3 is 17 amino acids long.

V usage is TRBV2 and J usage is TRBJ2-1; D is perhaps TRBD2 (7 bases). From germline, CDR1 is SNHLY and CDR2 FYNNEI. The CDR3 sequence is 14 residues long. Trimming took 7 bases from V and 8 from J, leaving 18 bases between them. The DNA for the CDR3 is TGTGCCAGCACCGACTTATCGGGGGGCGATGAGCAGTTCTTC. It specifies CASTDLSGGDEQFF.

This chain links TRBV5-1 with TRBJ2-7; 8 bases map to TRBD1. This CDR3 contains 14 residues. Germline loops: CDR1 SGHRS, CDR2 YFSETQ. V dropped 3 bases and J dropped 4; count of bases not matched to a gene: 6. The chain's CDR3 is CASSSQGAGYEQYF. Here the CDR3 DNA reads TGCGCCAGCAGCTCCCAGGGGGCCGGGTACGAGCAGTACTTC. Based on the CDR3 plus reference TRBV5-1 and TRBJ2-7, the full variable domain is KAGVTQTPRYLIKTRGQQVTLSCSPISGHRSVSWYQQTPGQGLQFLFEYFSETQRNKGNFPGRFSGRQFSNSRSEMNVSTLELGDSALYLCASSSQGAGYEQYFGPGTRLTVT.

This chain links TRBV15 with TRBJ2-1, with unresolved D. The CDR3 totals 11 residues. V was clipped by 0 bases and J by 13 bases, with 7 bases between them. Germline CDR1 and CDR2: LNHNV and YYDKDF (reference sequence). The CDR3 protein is CATSRDQQQFF. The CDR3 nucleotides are TGTGCCACCAGCAGAGATCAACAACAGTTCTTC.

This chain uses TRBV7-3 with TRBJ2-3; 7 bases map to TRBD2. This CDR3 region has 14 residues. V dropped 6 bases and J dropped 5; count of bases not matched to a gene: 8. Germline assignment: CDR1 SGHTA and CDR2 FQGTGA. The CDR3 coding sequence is TGTGCCAGCAGGCCTAGCGGATGGGGAGATACGCAGTATTTT. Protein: CASRPSGWGDTQYF.

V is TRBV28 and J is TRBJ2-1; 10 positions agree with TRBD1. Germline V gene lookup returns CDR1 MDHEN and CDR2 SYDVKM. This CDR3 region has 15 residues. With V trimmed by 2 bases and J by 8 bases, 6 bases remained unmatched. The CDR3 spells CASSLMGQGLDEQFF. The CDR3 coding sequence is TGTGCCAGCAGTTTAATGGGACAGGGGCTCGATGAGCAGTTCTTC.

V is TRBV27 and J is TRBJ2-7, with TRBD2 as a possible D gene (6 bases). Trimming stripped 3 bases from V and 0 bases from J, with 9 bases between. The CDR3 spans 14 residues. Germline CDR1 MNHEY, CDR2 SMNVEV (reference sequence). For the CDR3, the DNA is TGTGCCAGCAGTTTTGGGGGGTCCTCCTACGAGCAGTACTTC. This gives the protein CASSFGGSSYEQYF.

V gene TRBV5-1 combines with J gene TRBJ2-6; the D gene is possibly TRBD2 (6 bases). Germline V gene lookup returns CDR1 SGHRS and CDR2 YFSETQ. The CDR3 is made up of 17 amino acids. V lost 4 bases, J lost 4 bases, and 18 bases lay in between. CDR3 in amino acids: CASSRGGGIGGANVLTF. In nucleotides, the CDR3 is TGCGCCAGCAGCCGGGGAGGCGGGATTGGAGGGGCCAACGTCCTGACTTTC.

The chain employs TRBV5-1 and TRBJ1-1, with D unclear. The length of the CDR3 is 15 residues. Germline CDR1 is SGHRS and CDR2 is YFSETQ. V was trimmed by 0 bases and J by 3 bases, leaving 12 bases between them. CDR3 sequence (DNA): TGCGCCAGCAGCTTGGGCGCGGGCGGCGACACTGAAGCTTTCTTT. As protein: CASSLGAGGDTEAFF.

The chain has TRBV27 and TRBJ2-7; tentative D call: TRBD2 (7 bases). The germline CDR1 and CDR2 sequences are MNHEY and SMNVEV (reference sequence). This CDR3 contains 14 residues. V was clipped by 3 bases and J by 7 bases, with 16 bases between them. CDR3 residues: CASSLGGRPWEQYF. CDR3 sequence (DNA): TGTGCCAGCAGTTTGGGGGGGCGCCCATGGGAGCAGTACTTC.

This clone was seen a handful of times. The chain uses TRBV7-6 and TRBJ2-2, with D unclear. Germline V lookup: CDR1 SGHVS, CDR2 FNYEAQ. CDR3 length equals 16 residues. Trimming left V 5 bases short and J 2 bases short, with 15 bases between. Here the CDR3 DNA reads TGTGCCAGCAGCCCTATCCTGGGCCGTAACACCGGGGAGCTGTTTTTT. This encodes CASSPILGRNTGELFF.

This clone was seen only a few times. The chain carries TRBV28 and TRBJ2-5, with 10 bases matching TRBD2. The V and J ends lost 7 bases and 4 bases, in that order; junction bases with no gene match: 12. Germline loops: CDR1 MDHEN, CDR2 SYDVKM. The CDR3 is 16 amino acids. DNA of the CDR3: TGTGCCAGCACCCCAGGGGCTAGCGGGAGTTTAGAGACCCAGTACTTC. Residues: CASTPGASGSLETQYF.

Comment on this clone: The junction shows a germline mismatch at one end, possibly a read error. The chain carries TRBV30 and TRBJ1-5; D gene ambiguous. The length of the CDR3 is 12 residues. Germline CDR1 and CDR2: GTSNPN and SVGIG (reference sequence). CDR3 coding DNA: TGTGCCTGGGGAGGTAGCGATCAGCCCCAGCATTTT. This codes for CAWGGSDQPQHF.

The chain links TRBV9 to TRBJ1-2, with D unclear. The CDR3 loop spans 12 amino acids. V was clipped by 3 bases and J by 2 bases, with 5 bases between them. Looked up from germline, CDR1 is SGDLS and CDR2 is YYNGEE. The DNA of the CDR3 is TGTGCCAGCAGCGCAACAAACTATGGCTACACCTTC. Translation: CASSATNYGYTF.

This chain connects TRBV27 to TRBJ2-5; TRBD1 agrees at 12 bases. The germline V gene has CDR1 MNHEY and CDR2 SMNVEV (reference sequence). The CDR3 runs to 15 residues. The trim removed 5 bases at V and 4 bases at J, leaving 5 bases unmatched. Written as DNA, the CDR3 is TGTGCCAGCAGTCCGAGGGACAGGGGGCGAGAGACCCAGTACTTC. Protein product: CASSPRDRGRETQYF.

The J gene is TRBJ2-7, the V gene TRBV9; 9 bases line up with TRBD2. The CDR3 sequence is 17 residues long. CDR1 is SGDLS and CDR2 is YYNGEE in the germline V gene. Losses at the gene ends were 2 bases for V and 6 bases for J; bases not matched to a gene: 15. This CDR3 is CASSVGSGSSPRGEQYF. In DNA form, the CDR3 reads TGTGCCAGCAGCGTCGGTAGCGGGAGCAGCCCCAGGGGCGAGCAGTACTTC.

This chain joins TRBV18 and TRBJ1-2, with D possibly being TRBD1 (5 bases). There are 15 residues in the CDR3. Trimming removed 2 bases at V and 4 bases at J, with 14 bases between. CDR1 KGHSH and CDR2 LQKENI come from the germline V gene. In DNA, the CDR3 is TGTGCCAGCTCACCAGGGAGGGACCAATTCTATGGCTACACCTTC. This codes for CASSPGRDQFYGYTF.